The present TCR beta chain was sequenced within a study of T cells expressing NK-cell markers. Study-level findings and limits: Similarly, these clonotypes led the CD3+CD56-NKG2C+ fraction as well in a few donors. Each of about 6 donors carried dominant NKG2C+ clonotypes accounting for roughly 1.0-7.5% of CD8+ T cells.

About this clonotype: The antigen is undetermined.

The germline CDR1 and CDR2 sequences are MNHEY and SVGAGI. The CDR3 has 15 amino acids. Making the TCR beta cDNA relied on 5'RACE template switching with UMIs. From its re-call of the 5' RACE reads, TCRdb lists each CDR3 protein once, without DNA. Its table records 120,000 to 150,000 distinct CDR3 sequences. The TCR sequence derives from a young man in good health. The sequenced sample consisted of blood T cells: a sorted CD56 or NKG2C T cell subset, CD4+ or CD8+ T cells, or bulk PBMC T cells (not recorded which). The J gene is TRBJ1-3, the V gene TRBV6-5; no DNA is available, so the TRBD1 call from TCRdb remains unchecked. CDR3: CASSYSQGAGNTIYF.